This T cell receptor (beta chain) was recorded in a study of T cell responses to AZD1222 COVID-19 vaccine (dated by TCRdb to 2020 to 2022). With respect to the entire study: Because spike-specific TCR depth and breadth did not differ between the two schedules, AZD1222 recipients who got a second dose at roughly 4 weeks were pooled with those who got a second dose at roughly 12 weeks. Trial participants were enrolled by age into 18-55, 56-69 and 70-plus year subgroups, with roughly 160, 29 and 62 TCR-sequenced participants respectively. TCR sequencing was performed for 230 to 250 trial participants, of whom around 200 were given two doses of AZD1222 and around 25 were given two doses of MenACWY control vaccine. General conclusions and limits of the study: Most participants were white British and females outnumbered males, and the authors suggested that clonal diversity may have been underestimated. Only a handful of AZD1222 recipients were SARS-CoV-2 seropositive at baseline, limiting conclusions about previously exposed vaccinees. In the small 56-69-year group, the increase in depth fell short of significance, most likely because of low power. The vaccine-associated CD4 TCRs covered the entire spike protein, and the dominant responses fell in regions 160-218 and 743-854. After two AZD1222 doses, spike-specific TCR breadth and depth were significantly higher than at day 0 and than in MenACWY recipients. Reportedly, close to half of the unique spike-specific TCRs recognized epitopes lying outside the regions that are mutated in the B.1.351 and B.1.1.7 variants. No day 14 peak-response samples were available, so repertoires were characterized only after the peak T cell response.

From its cysteine to its phenylalanine, the CDR3 spans 18 amino acids. Only the CDR3 part of the read is kept: 54 bases, read in frame from the first base. From a lookup of the germline V gene (reference sequence), CDR1 and CDR2 are LGHDT and YNNKEL. V drops 4 bases and J drops 0 bases, leaving 19 bases in between. The CDR3 regions of human TCRbeta chains were analyzed by immunosequencing. Per the authors' processing: TCRs in the repertoires were matched against a reference library of SARS-CoV-2-specific TCRs that had been generated with the MIRA antigen-specificity platform. Breadth was defined as the fraction of unique TCRs that were SARS-CoV-2-associated. Depth was defined as the fraction of total T cells that were SARS-CoV-2-associated. Using the MIRA data, every spike-specific TCR was mapped to the spike region that the TCR reacted to and assigned to either a CD4 or a CD8 class. Log10-transformed breadth and depth values were compared by one-way ANOVA with Sidak's multiple comparisons tests. TCRdb re-hosts the immuneACCESS table, in-frame sequences only. Its copies lack some clones; in the studies checked, an unresolved V gene accounts for under half of them, and the cause for the rest is not known. V and J calls and clone size are given by that table; D and trimming were obtained from the DNA. A total of 75,000 to 100,000 clones appear in this sample, more than 75% of them only once. The ten most abundant clones make up about 13% of the sample.

In regard to this clone: Its cognate antigen has yet to be identified. Base qualities are missing; no much larger clone stands one base away.

This specimen's time point label, interpreted: baseline before first vaccination. Vaccinee samples came from UK trials COV001 and COV002, including a single-blind randomized controlled phase 2/3 trial of AZD1222 (ChAdOx1 nCoV-19) in healthy adults. For TCRbeta chain sequencing, PBMC samples were collected from trial participants at day 0 and at day 28 after the second dose. Here the sequenced sample was peripheral blood, taken on day 0 of AZD1222 vaccination. This sequence uses TRBV3-1 (or the pseudogene TRBV3-2) and TRBJ2-1; a tentative D match to TRBD1 spans 5 bases. The TCR sequence derives from an adult in good health. This receptor carries the CDR3 CASSPQDMWQGSYNEQFF. The nucleotide sequence is TGTGCCAGCAGCCCACAAGATATGTGGCAGGGCTCCTACAATGAGCAGTTCTTC.